This TCR beta chain was captured by sequencing in a study of T cells after posttransplantation cyclophosphamide. Method: immunoSEQ multiplex PCR; TCRdb's copy keeps in-frame clones and lacks some. Among about 36,000 clones listed, approximately 78% were seen once. This CDR3 has 18 residues. Trimming removed 1 base from V and 3 bases from J, with 19 bases in between. From germline, CDR1 is SGHNT and CDR2 YENEEA. Busulfan-fludarabine conditioning, marrow transplant, and cyclophosphamide on days +3 and +4 were administered. The sample here was CD4+ T cells sorted from blood, taken approximately 1,900 days after a stem cell transplant with posttransplant cyclophosphamide. The chain recombines TRBV11-3 with TRBJ1-3; D perhaps matches TRBD1 (6 bases). The sequence came from a female patient between 35 and 55 years old who received an allogeneic stem cell transplant from a related donor, was CMV-positive, and had no GVHD. Part of the T cells may come from the graft donor. Here the CDR3 reads CASSLVVVRGGFGNTIYF. CDR3 DNA sequence: TGTGCCAGCAGCTTAGTGGTTGTGAGGGGGGGTTTTGGAAACACCATATATTTT.